This TCR beta chain originates from a study of T-cell memory formation after mild COVID-19. Study as a whole: Largely, the TCR clusters proved donor specific.

Germline assignment: CDR1 KGHDR and CDR2 SFDVKD. The junction had 8 bases not matched to a gene; V was cut back by 4 bases and J by 6 bases. The CDR3 totals 16 residues. TCRdb independently ran MiXCR on the 5' RACE reads; one entry per CDR3 protein. The repertoire includes about 210,000 distinct CDR3 sequences, approximately 30% of them detected once, and approximately 10% sits in the top ten. Study-level results: Clones that contracted clustered mainly in CM and EM if CD4+ and in EMRA if CD8+. Prior to infection, memory already included some responding clones, suggesting cross-reactive memory joined. A second wave expanding day 15 to 37 was CD4+-biased; contracting clones were balanced.

This clonotype was seen a handful of times. Its matching antigen is unknown. The source is an adult woman who had mild COVID-19 (a few samples of this study predate the infection). Cell type and time point are not known. The genes are TRBV24-1 and TRBJ2-2, with TRBD1 matching over 9 bases. Sequenced material: PBMCs or a T cell subset sorted from them (not recorded which). CDR3 protein: CATSDALGTGSGELFF. As DNA, the CDR3 is TGTGCCACCAGTGACGCCTTGGGGACAGGGTCCGGGGAGCTGTTTTTT.